This T cell receptor (beta chain) was captured in a study of cytomegalovirus exposure and HLA in healthy donors. Study conclusions and caveats: TCR sequences were mostly rare, though some public TCRs occurred in many donors. Information on immune exposure was restricted to one variable (CMV serostatus). In a later analysis, most CMV-associated TCR beta chains appeared HLA-restricted.

The length of the CDR3 is 17 residues. V lost 6 bases, J lost 1 base, and 19 bases lay in between. The germline V gene encodes CDR1 MNHEY and CDR2 SMNVEV (reference sequence). Vbeta (60) and Jbeta (13) primers were used in the PCR. Source study methods: A follow-up analysis tallied about 88 million unique TCR beta chains, roughly 10 million shared. Method: immunoSEQ multiplex PCR; TCRdb's copy keeps in-frame clones and lacks some. The V and J calls and the clone size are those of that table, but D and trimming were determined from the DNA. This sample has about 110,000 clones, with around 78% found just once. This clone occurred a few times. Its antigen is not identified.

The material sequenced was PBMCs. This chain links TRBV27 with TRBJ1-5; D not resolved. The receptor's source is a woman aged 25 to 39 in good health and CMV-seronegative. CDR3 coding DNA: TGTGCCAGCAGCCGTACCGTTCGGACGGGGAGCAATCAGCCCCAGCATTTT. As protein: CASSRTVRTGSNQPQHF.